These 28 T cell receptor beta chains originate from one sample sequenced in a study of OX40 agonist ivuxolimab in advanced cancers. This table comes from immunoSEQ multiplex PCR, and its TCRdb copy is limited to in-frame clones, with some not included. The sample has 45,000 to 55,000 clones; about four fifths are singletons. This material consisted of CD4+ or CD8+ T cells sorted from blood, taken in a trial of the OX40 agonist ivuxolimab. Source of these receptors: an adult with an advanced solid tumor such as melanoma, head and neck, liver or kidney cancer.

This clone was detected only once. The chain joins TRBV28 to TRBJ1-1; D possibly corresponds to TRBD1 (5 bases). In germline, CDR1 is MDHEN, CDR2 SYDVKM. With 1 base removed from V and 6 bases from J, the gap between germline ends came to 24 bases. The CDR3 extends over 18 amino acids. CDR3 nucleotides: TGTGCCAGCAGTTTATCCGCAATCCCAGAGGGGCGGGGCCCTGAAGCTTTCTTT. Its protein product is CASSLSAIPEGRGPEAFF.

The chain has TRBV27 and TRBJ2-7; 7 nucleotides agree with TRBD2. Germline lookup yields CDR1 MNHEY and CDR2 SMNVEV (reference sequence). The ends lost 6 bases at V and 2 bases at J; junction bases unmatched: 4. The CDR3 has 13 amino acids. In nucleotides, the CDR3 is TGTGCCAGCAGAGGGGCGGGGGCCTACGAGCAGTACGTC. It codes for CASRGAGAYEQYV.

The rearrangement links TRBV14 to TRBJ1-1, with D maybe TRBD1 (6 bases). Germline V gene data show CDR1 as SGHDN and CDR2 as FVKESK. This CDR3 has 15 amino acids. V lost 6 bases to trimming and J lost 1 base, with 15 bases between them. CDR3 region: CASRHVGAGNTEAFF. The DNA of the CDR3 is TGTGCCAGCAGACACGTGGGGGCCGGGAACACTGAAGCTTTCTTT.

This chain connects TRBV27 to TRBJ1-5; D might be TRBD1 (6 bases). Germline CDR1 is MNHEY and CDR2 is SMNVEV (reference sequence). V was clipped by 8 bases and J by 1 base, with 15 bases between them. The CDR3 length is 15 residues. CDR3 region: CASGILGGSNQPQHF. In nucleotides, the CDR3 is TGTGCCAGCGGGATATTAGGGGGGAGCAATCAGCCCCAGCATTTT.

This chain joins TRBV27 and TRBJ2-7; 12 nucleotides match TRBD1. V trimming: 9 bases; J trimming: 3 bases; junction bases outside the gene matches: 9. This CDR3 comprises 15 residues. Germline-derived CDR1 and CDR2 are MNHEY and SMNVEV (reference sequence). As DNA, the CDR3 is TGTGCCAGTTCTGAGGGGACAGGGGGCGACTACGAGCAGTACGTC. This gives the protein CASSEGTGGDYEQYV.

The chain combines TRBV6-5 with TRBJ1-1, with D possibly being TRBD1 (5 bases). CDR1 is MNHEY and CDR2 is SVGAGI in the germline V gene. Deletions cut 6 bases from V and 1 base from J, with 12 bases between. This CDR3 contains 14 residues. DNA for the CDR3: TGTGCCAGCAGGTGGGGGGGACCGAACACTGAAGCTTTCTTT. This codes for CASRWGGPNTEAFF.

The V call is TRBV6-5, the J call TRBJ2-3, with D uncertain. The CDR3 has 12 amino acids. The V end was cut by 2 bases, the J end by 4 bases, with 4 bases between. Germline CDR1 reads MNHEY; CDR2 reads SVGAGI. Here the CDR3 DNA reads TGTGCCAGCAGTTACGGGCCAGATACGCAGTATTTT. Its protein is CASSYGPDTQYF.

This clone came up once. This chain uses TRBV29-1 with TRBJ1-1, with 8 bases aligning to TRBD1. The CDR3 has 11 amino acids. Germline trimming cut 8 bases from V and 3 bases from J; bases unmatched to any gene: 2. The germline CDR1 and CDR2 sequences are SQVTM and ANQGSEA. In nucleotides, the CDR3 is TGCAGCTCACAGGGGGACACTGAAGCTTTCTTT. Protein sequence: CSSQGDTEAFF.

The chain couples TRBV7-8 to TRBJ2-1; possible D gene TRBD1, 6 bases. The V end was cut by 1 base, the J end by 3 bases, with 13 bases between. CDR3 length: 16 residues. Germline V gene lookup returns CDR1 SGHVS and CDR2 FQNEAQ. The CDR3 is CASSLEQGWGYNEQFF. Written as DNA, the CDR3 is TGTGCCAGCAGCTTAGAGCAGGGGTGGGGCTACAATGAGCAGTTCTTC.

This sequence joins TRBV25-1 and TRBJ2-3, with no clear D. The CDR3 runs to 12 residues. In germline, CDR1 is MGHDK, CDR2 SYGVNS. The V end lost 4 bases, the J end lost 8 bases, and 10 bases lay between the germline ends. CDR3 loop: CASSAESGTQYF. The CDR3 nucleotides read TGTGCCAGCAGTGCTGAGAGTGGTACGCAGTATTTT.

This chain links TRBV27 with TRBJ1-1; 8 positions agree with TRBD1. Per the germline V gene, CDR1 is MNHEY and CDR2 is SMNVEV (reference sequence). This CDR3 is built from 15 residues. V was clipped by 3 bases and J by 5 bases; unmatched bases: 8. The CDR3 DNA sequence: TGTGCCAGCAGTTTGTACGGGACAGGATGGACTGAAGCTTTCTTT. It yields the protein CASSLYGTGWTEAFF.

The chain couples TRBV6-1 to TRBJ1-1, with 7 bases matching TRBD1. Trimming took 0 bases from V and 0 from J; bases not matched to a gene: 10. The CDR3 is 18 residues long. Germline CDR1 MNHNS, CDR2 SASEGT. The CDR3 region has the DNA TGTGCCAGCAGTGAAGCGGCTTTAAGGACAGGCATGAACACTGAAGCTTTCTTT. This codes for CASSEAALRTGMNTEAFF.

This chain uses TRBV7-6 with TRBJ2-7; 13 nucleotides align to TRBD2. The CDR3 is 16 residues long. Germline V CDR1 and CDR2: SGHVS, FNYEAQ. V dropped 5 bases and J dropped 2; count of bases not matched to a gene: 6. The CDR3 is CASSLLAGGTAYEQYF. The CDR3 region has the DNA TGTGCCAGCAGCCTACTAGCGGGAGGGACTGCCTACGAGCAGTACTTC.

This clone was counted once. The CDR3 protein is CATDSREAYEQYF. The CDR3 DNA follows: TGTGCCACCGACTCTCGGGAAGCCTACGAGCAGTACTTC. V gene TRBV6-5 combines with J gene TRBJ2-7; weak D call: TRBD2 (5 bases). The CDR3 is 13 amino acids. Germline CDR1 and CDR2: MNHEY and SVGAGI. V lost 10 bases, J lost 2 bases, and 15 bases lay in between.

The V call is TRBV7-9, the J call TRBJ1-4; D ambiguous. Between the trimmed V and J ends, which lost 1 base and 0 bases, there was a span of 12 bases. There are 17 residues in the CDR3. Germline values: CDR1 SEHNR, CDR2 FQNEAQ (reference sequence). The CDR3 region is CASSLEGFSPTNEKLFF. The CDR3 nucleotides are TGTGCCAGCAGCTTAGAAGGGTTTAGTCCAACTAATGAAAAACTGTTTTTT.

V and J are TRBV6-6 and TRBJ2-7; 14 bases map to TRBD2. Germline V gene lookup returns CDR1 MNHNY and CDR2 SVGAGI (reference sequence). This CDR3 has 15 amino acids. V trimming: 5 bases; J trimming: 5 bases; junction bases outside the gene matches: 5. The CDR3 sequence is CASSHGLAGGDEQYF. The CDR3 bases are TGTGCCAGCAGTCACGGACTAGCGGGAGGCGACGAGCAGTACTTC.

This chain joins TRBV5-5 and TRBJ2-3; a possible D gene is TRBD1 (6 bases). The CDR3 extends over 14 amino acids. CDR1 and CDR2 (germline): SGHKS, YYEKEE (reference sequence). With 4 bases removed from V and 2 bases from J, the gap between germline ends came to 11 bases. The CDR3 here is CASSTGQITDTQYF. The CDR3 DNA is TGTGCCAGCAGCACGGGACAAATCACAGATACGCAGTATTTT.

This clone was observed once. V is TRBV6-4 and J is TRBJ2-3, with D possibly being TRBD2 (6 bases). Germline assignment: CDR1 MRHNA and CDR2 SNTAGT. The CDR3 sequence is 16 residues long. Trimming cost V 4 bases and J 5 bases, with 19 bases left between them. The CDR3 sequence: CASSVRDSYGEDTQYF. The CDR3 bases are TGTGCCAGCAGTGTTAGGGACTCCTACGGTGAAGATACGCAGTATTTT.

The V call is TRBV19, the J call TRBJ1-1, with D maybe TRBD1 (5 bases). CDR3 length equals 13 residues. With 3 bases removed from V and 7 bases from J, the gap between germline ends came to 12 bases. Germline V CDR1 and CDR2: LNHDA, SQIVND (reference sequence). The CDR3: CASSMGGWIEAFF. In DNA, the CDR3 is TGTGCCAGTAGTATGGGGGGTTGGATTGAAGCTTTCTTT.

The genes are TRBV6-6 and TRBJ2-7; a possible D gene is TRBD1 (6 bases). From germline, CDR1 is MNHNY and CDR2 SVGAGI (reference sequence). Deletions cut 4 bases from V and 3 bases from J, with 13 bases between. The CDR3 runs 14 residues. CDR3 DNA sequence: TGTGCCAGCAGTTCCGCCCGGGACAACTACGAGCAGTACGTC. Encoded protein: CASSSARDNYEQYV.

CDR3 in DNA: TGTGCCAGCAAAGCGACAGGGGTTGAGACCTACGAGCAGTACTTC. Translated: CASKATGVETYEQYF. The V and J genes are TRBV5-6 and TRBJ2-7, with 8 bases aligning to TRBD1. Trimming cost V 6 bases and J 2 bases; bases outside gene matches: 10. Germline V gene lookup returns CDR1 SGHDT and CDR2 YYEEEE. The CDR3 runs to 15 residues.

The chain combines TRBV27 with TRBJ2-1, with 8 bases that match TRBD2. J gave up 1 base and V 4 bases, and 3 bases lay outside the gene matches. The CDR3 length is 15 residues. Per germline, CDR1 MNHEY and CDR2 SMNVEV (reference sequence). The CDR3 loop is CASSSTSDSYNEQFF. The DNA for the CDR3 is TGTGCCAGCAGTTCGACTAGCGATTCCTACAATGAGCAGTTCTTC.

The genes are TRBV19 and TRBJ2-1, with a weak D call TRBD2 (7 bases). This CDR3 is 12 amino acids long. Germline V gene lookup returns CDR1 LNHDA and CDR2 SQIVND (reference sequence). The ends were cut back, 8 bases at V and 9 bases at J, with 14 bases in the middle. The CDR3 reads CASLGGGSEQFF. In DNA form, the CDR3 reads TGTGCCAGTTTAGGGGGGGGCTCTGAGCAGTTCTTC.

DNA for the CDR3: TGTGCCAGCAGCTTAGGGGGATTCGGCTACACCTTC. This sequence encodes CASSLGGFGYTF. The genes are TRBV7-9 and TRBJ1-2; D unclear. This CDR3 is built from 12 residues. With 1 base removed from V and 8 bases from J, the gap between germline ends came to 8 bases. Germline CDR1 SEHNR, CDR2 FQNEAQ (reference sequence). Together with reference TRBV7-9 and TRBJ1-2, the CDR3 gives the full variable domain: DTGVSQNPRHKITKRGQNVTFRCDPISEHNRLYWYRQTLGQGPEFLTYFQNEAQLEKSRLLSDRFSAERPKGSFSTLEIQRTEQGDSAMYLCASSLGGFGYTFGSGTRLTVV.

The chain has TRBV7-9 and TRBJ1-1; D unclear. Germline CDR1 SEHNR, CDR2 FQNEAQ (reference sequence). This CDR3 is 13 amino acids long. Between the trimmed V and J ends, which lost 1 base and 4 bases, there was a span of 7 bases. CDR3 protein: CASSLGVRTEAFF. In DNA form, the CDR3 reads TGTGCCAGCAGCTTAGGAGTACGCACTGAAGCTTTCTTT.

This sequence joins TRBV7-2 and TRBJ2-1, with 13 bases aligning to TRBD2. V was pared by 6 bases and J by 6 bases, with 8 bases of the junction left unmatched. The CDR3 has 16 residues. CDR1 and CDR2 from the germline V gene are SGHTA and FQGNSA. The CDR3 protein is CASSLWWTSGSNEQFF. DNA of the CDR3: TGTGCCAGCAGTCTATGGTGGACTAGCGGGAGCAATGAGCAGTTCTTC.

This chain joins TRBV27 and TRBJ1-4; D unclear. CDR3 length equals 14 residues. Germline V gives CDR1 MNHEY, CDR2 SMNVEV (reference sequence). Trimming removed 0 bases at V and 4 bases at J, with 6 bases between. This CDR3 reads CASSLSYGNEKLFF. CDR3 DNA: TGTGCCAGCAGTTTATCTTACGGTAATGAAAAACTGTTTTTT. The full variable domain, with the rest looked up from reference TRBV27 and TRBJ1-4, is EAQVTQNPRYLITVTGKKLTVTCSQNMNHEYMSWYRQDPGLGLRQIYYSMNVEVTDKGDVPEGYKVSRKEKRNFPLILESPSPNQTSLYFCASSLSYGNEKLFFGSGTQLSVL.

The chain couples TRBV28 to TRBJ1-5; TRBD1 aligns across 8 bases. Germline-derived CDR1 and CDR2 are MDHEN and SYDVKM. The V gene end was trimmed by 3 bases and the J gene end by 0 bases; junction bases not matched to a gene: 13. This CDR3 spans 19 amino acids. The CDR3 region has the DNA TGTGCCAGCAGTTTGGACAGGGTGGCCGGAATCGTTAGCAATCAGCCCCAGCATTTT. It specifies CASSLDRVAGIVSNQPQHF.